Listed below are T cell receptor beta chains from one sample, sequenced in a study of blood T cell repertoires in COVID-19. Here immunoSEQ multiplex PCR was the method, and the copy in TCRdb shows in-frame clones only, minus some. The table includes about 170,000 clones, around nine tenths detected once. The sequenced sample was peripheral blood. These receptors were taken from a man in his sixties or seventies with acute or convalescent COVID-19. CDR3s include the opening cysteine and the closing phenylalanine or tryptophan. Size tells how often a clone was seen (once, few, many) or the class of an expanded clone, and some rows leave it out.

NA TRBV7-8 14 CASSLAAGDTEAFF
once TRBV5-1 17 CASSPGTGSLGANVLTF
NA TRBV6-2/TRBV6-3 12 CASSQDRAGYTF
NA TRBV5-1 14 CASSLGQGYTEAFF
NA TRBV7-8 19 CASSRPSRRLAGDTDTQYF
NA TRBV5-4 13 CATRDKNTGELFF
NA TRBV27 14 CASSPTGGTGGYTF
few TRBV3-1/TRBV3-2 14 CASSLWTSVYGYTF
NA TRBV10-1 14 CASSDSRSWEKLFF
NA TRBV7-2 16 CASSVLAPRGDNEQFF
NA TRBV28 17 CASSFPGLAANTGELFF
NA TRBV10-3 16 CAISDRQTLSYNEQFF
NA TRBV21-1 15 CASSLGRGSNEKLFF
NA TRBV5-4 15 CASSFSVGGNTEAFF
NA TRBV29-1 15 CSAIGTGGAGTEAFF
once TRBV12-2 14 CASRLLTTIDEQYF
NA TRBV3-1/TRBV3-2 16 CASSQGVGVYIYEQYF
NA TRBV5-1 14 CASSSLVGGSGYTF
NA TRBV2 15 CASSAKTGGSHPQHF